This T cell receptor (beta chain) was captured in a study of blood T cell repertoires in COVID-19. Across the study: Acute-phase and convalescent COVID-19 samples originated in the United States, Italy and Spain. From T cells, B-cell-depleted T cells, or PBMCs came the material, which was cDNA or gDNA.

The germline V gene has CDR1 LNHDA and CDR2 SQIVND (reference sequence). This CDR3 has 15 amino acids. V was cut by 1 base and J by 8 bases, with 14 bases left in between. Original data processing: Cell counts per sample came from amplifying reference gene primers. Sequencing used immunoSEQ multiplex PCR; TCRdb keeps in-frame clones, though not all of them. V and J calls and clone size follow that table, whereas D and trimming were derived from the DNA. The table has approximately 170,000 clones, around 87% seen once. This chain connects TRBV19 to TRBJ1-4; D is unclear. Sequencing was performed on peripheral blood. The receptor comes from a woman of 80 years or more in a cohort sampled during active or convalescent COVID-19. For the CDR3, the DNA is TGTGCCAGTAGTATAGTTCGAGGGAGTGGCGAAAAACTGTTTTTT. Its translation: CASSIVRGSGEKLFF.